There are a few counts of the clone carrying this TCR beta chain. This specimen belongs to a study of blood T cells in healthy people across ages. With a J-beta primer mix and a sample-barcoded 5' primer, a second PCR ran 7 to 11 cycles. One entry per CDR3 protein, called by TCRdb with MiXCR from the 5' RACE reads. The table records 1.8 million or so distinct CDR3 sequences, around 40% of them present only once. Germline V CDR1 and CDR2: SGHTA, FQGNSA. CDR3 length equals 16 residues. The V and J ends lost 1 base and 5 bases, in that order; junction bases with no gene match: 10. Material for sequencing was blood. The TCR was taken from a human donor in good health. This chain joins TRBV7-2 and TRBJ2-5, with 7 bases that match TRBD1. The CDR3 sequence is CASSLELGGFGETQYF. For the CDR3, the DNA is TGTGCCAGCAGCTTAGAATTAGGGGGCTTCGGTGAGACCCAGTACTTC. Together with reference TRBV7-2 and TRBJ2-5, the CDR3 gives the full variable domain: GAGVSQSPSNKVTEKGKDVELRCDPISGHTALYWYRQSLGQGLEFLIYFQGNSAPDKSGLPSDRFSAERTGGSVSTLTIQRTQQEDSAVYLCASSLELGGFGETQYFGPGTRLLVL.